What follows are 11 T cell receptor beta chains derived from one specimen sequenced in a study of T cell changes during pregnancy in multiple sclerosis. The table came from immunoSEQ multiplex PCR; TCRdb's copy has only in-frame clones and leaves some out. The sample carries tens of thousands of clones, 88% recorded once. Sequenced here: CD4+ T cells from peripheral blood mononuclear cells, sampled in the first trimester of pregnancy. These receptor sequences come from a female donor with multiple sclerosis, enrolled in a pregnancy study.

The chain couples TRBV7-2 to TRBJ1-4, with TRBD1 as a possible D gene (6 bases). V lost 0 bases and J 7 bases, leaving 12 bases between the germline ends. Germline V gene data show CDR1 as SGHTA and CDR2 as FQGNSA. This CDR3 has 15 residues. This CDR3 reads CASSLAVRGAEKLFF. The CDR3 DNA follows: TGTGCCAGCAGCTTAGCGGTCAGGGGAGCTGAAAAACTGTTTTTT.

The V and J genes are TRBV6-4 and TRBJ2-1; the match to TRBD2 covers 9 bases. J was trimmed by 13 bases and V by 2 bases; bases with no gene match: 6. The germline V gene has CDR1 MRHNA and CDR2 SNTAGT. The CDR3 runs to 13 residues. CDR3 sequence: CASSDGASGAQFF. The CDR3 DNA sequence: TGTGCCAGCAGTGACGGGGCTAGCGGGGCCCAGTTCTTC.

The V call is TRBV13, the J call TRBJ2-2; D remains unclear. Trimming took off 5 bases at V and 6 bases at J, with 10 bases between the two ends. Germline V gene sequence: CDR1 PRHDT, CDR2 FYEKMQ (reference sequence). The CDR3 sequence is 13 residues long. The CDR3 loop is CASSLTVPGELFF. CDR3 bases: TGTGCCAGCAGCCTTACAGTGCCCGGGGAGCTGTTTTTT.

This chain connects TRBV19 to TRBJ1-5, with D perhaps TRBD1 (5 bases). This CDR3 is 16 amino acids long. Looked up from germline, CDR1 is LNHDA and CDR2 is SQIVND (reference sequence). Trimming removed 7 bases from V and 0 bases from J, with 16 bases in between. CDR3 in amino acids: CASIAGRADSNQPQHF. The CDR3 coding sequence is TGTGCCAGTATTGCAGGGCGAGCAGATAGCAATCAGCCCCAGCATTTT.

This clone appeared a few times. This rearrangement joins TRBV28 to TRBJ1-1; TRBD1 matches 8 bases. Germline trimming cut 4 bases from V and 5 bases from J; bases unmatched to any gene: 6. The CDR3 extends over 14 amino acids. Germline CDR1 is MDHEN and CDR2 is SYDVKM. CDR3 amino acids: CASSSPGQVTEAFF. The CDR3 DNA reads as TGTGCCAGCAGTTCCCCGGGACAGGTGACTGAAGCTTTCTTT.

The chain couples TRBV5-1 to TRBJ2-3; D is unclear. The CDR3 totals 14 residues. V gave up 3 bases and J gave up 1 base, with 9 bases separating them. Germline-derived CDR1 and CDR2 are SGHRS and YFSETQ. CDR3 in amino acids: CASSSLAGTDTQYF. As DNA, the CDR3 is TGCGCCAGCAGCTCCCTCGCAGGCACAGATACGCAGTATTTT.

The chain uses TRBV6-5 and TRBJ2-7; 8 nucleotides agree with TRBD1. Trimming removed 6 bases from V and 3 bases from J; junction bases left unmatched: 7. The CDR3 runs to 14 residues. Germline values: CDR1 MNHEY, CDR2 SVGAGI. The CDR3 spells CASRRDRSVYEQYF. The CDR3, as DNA: TGTGCCAGCAGGCGGGACAGGTCTGTCTACGAGCAGTACTTC.

V usage is TRBV5-1 and J usage is TRBJ2-2; D is perhaps TRBD2 (6 bases). This CDR3 has 16 amino acids. Germline CDR1 is SGHRS and CDR2 is YFSETQ. V lost 6 bases and J 8 bases, leaving 23 bases between the germline ends. The CDR3 is CASTSRGGISEGELFF. Here the CDR3 DNA reads TGCGCCAGCACCTCCCGGGGAGGAATCTCGGAAGGGGAGCTGTTTTTT.

This chain links TRBV7-8 with TRBJ1-2; D ambiguous. V lost 2 bases and J 8 bases, leaving 15 bases between the germline ends. The CDR3 is 14 amino acids. The germline gives CDR1 SGHVS, CDR2 FQNEAQ. CDR3 nucleotides: TGTGCCAGCAGCTTACGGTTGGGCCAGAAGGGCTACACCTTC. This translates into CASSLRLGQKGYTF.

This chain joins TRBV25-1 and TRBJ1-3; no clear D. V was pared by 3 bases and J by 0 bases, with 3 bases between. The CDR3 totals 13 residues. Per the germline V gene, CDR1 is MGHDK and CDR2 is SYGVNS. The CDR3 protein is CASSEASGNTIYF. In DNA, the CDR3 is TGTGCCAGCAGTGAGGCCTCTGGAAACACCATATATTTT.

The chain recombines TRBV5-1 with TRBJ2-3; no clear D. Germline CDR1 and CDR2: SGHRS and YFSETQ. This CDR3 is built from 12 residues. Trimming pared 4 bases from V and 2 bases from J, leaving 5 bases between. The CDR3 nucleotides read TGCGCCAGCAGCCGCGCCACAGATACGCAGTATTTT. It translates to CASSRATDTQYF.